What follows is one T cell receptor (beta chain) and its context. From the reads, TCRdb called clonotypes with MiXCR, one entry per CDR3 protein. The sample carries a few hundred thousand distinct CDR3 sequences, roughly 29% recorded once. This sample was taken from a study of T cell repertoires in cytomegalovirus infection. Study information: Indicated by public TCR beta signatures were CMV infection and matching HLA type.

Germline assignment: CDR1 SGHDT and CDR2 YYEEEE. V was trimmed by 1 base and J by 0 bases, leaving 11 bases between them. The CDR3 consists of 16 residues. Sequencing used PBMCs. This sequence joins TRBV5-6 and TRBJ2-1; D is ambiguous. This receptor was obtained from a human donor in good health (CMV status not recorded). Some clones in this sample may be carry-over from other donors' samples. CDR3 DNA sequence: TGTGCCAGCAGCTTGATGGCCGCGAGCTCCTACAATGAGCAGTTCTTC. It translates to CASSLMAASSYNEQFF.